This is a list of T cell receptor beta chains from one sample in a study of shared clonotypes between healthy human individuals. Method: immunoSEQ multiplex PCR; TCRdb's copy keeps in-frame clones and lacks some. The sample yields roughly 2.2 million clones, over 90% seen once. The sequencing sample was made of naive CD4+ T cells from PBMCs. Receptors originate from a man younger than 35 in good health. Some clones in this sample may be carry-over from other donors' samples. The CDR3 runs from the conserved cysteine through the conserved F or W. A D gene is named only where the DNA matches it firmly. Expanded clones are given a class, and other clones once, few, many or no size at all.

TRBJ1-1	TRBV30	-	-	TGTGCCTGGAGTGTATGGCGGGTACAGGTTAGTGAAGCTTTCTTT	CAWSVWRVQVSEAFF
TRBJ2-1	TRBV5-1	-	TRBD2	TGCGCCAGCAGCTTGGGGTTAGCGGGAGGCCTGCAGTTCTTC	CASSLGLAGGLQFF
TRBJ2-1	TRBV18	once	TRBD2	TGTGCCAGCTCGGAGGGACTAGCGGGAGCCAATGAGCAGTTCTTC	CASSEGLAGANEQFF
TRBJ2-5	TRBV27	once	-	TGTGCCAGCAGTTCGAGAGTGTCACAAGAGACCCAGTACTTC	CASSSRVSQETQYF
TRBJ1-2	TRBV5-4	-	-	TGTGCCAGCAGAGGACCAGGACAGCTTTCTCTTAGCTACACCTTC	CASRGPGQLSLSYTF
TRBJ2-5	TRBV5-6	once	-	TGTGCCAGCAGCCCACCACGGGCTCTGGGGGAGACCCAGTACTTC	CASSPPRALGETQYF
TRBJ1-1	TRBV30	-	-	TGTGCCGCCCGGGGCAGCCCCCTGGAAGCTTTCTTT	CAARGSPLEAFF
TRBJ2-6	TRBV5-1	-	TRBD2	TGCGCCAGCAGCCCCGAACGGGGGCCTGGACTAGCGGGAGATAGCTCTGGGGCCAACGTCCTGACTTTC	CASSPERGPGLAGDSSGANVLTF
TRBJ2-1	TRBV10-3	-	-	TGTGCCATCAGTGGACAGAGATCTATCAATGAGCAGTTCTTC	CAISGQRSINEQFF
TRBJ1-1	TRBV28	once	-	TGTGCCAGCAGTGCCCGGTCCCTGAACACTGAAGCTTTCTTT	CASSARSLNTEAFF
TRBJ1-4	TRBV28	-	TRBD1	TGTGCCAGCAGTTTATTGAGAGGGGGCGCCAATAATGAAAAACTGTTTTTT	CASSLLRGGANNEKLFF
TRBJ2-1	TRBV4-2	once	-	TGTGCCAGCAGCCAAGAATCGGACCGGACCTACAATGAGCAGTTCTTC	CASSQESDRTYNEQFF
TRBJ1-1	TRBV19	-	-	TGTGCCAGTAGCTCCGGGACCAGGCTCTACACTGAAGCTTTCTTT	CASSSGTRLYTEAFF
TRBJ1-1	TRBV28	-	-	TGTGCCAGCAGACCTTACACGAGGGGCACTGAAGCTTTCTTT	CASRPYTRGTEAFF
TRBJ2-1	TRBV28	-	TRBD2	TGTGCCAGCAGTTTATTCGGGACTAGCGGGTCCAATGAGCAGTTCTTC	CASSLFGTSGSNEQFF
TRBJ2-1	TRBV28	-	-	TGTGCCAGCAGTAGAGATGAGCAGTTCTTC	CASSRDEQFF